Below, 10 T cell receptor beta chains from the same sample are listed, as sequenced in a study of response to subunit inactivated influenza vaccine. One entry per CDR3 protein results from TCRdb running MiXCR on the RT-PCR reads. The sample carries 750,000 to 850,000 distinct CDR3 sequences, less than 20% recorded once. The sequencing here drew on PBMCs from blood, taken about 5 days after vaccination. The receptors here all came from a man between 50 and 59 years old who received an inactivated influenza vaccine.

This clonotype was counted ten times or more. The CDR3 loop is CASSLVLGEQYF. The CDR3 DNA sequence: TGTGCCAGCAGCTTAGTCCTCGGCGAGCAGTACTTC. The V and J genes are TRBV7-6 and TRBJ2-7; D not resolved. Germline assignment: CDR1 SGHVS and CDR2 FNYEAQ. With 1 base removed from V and 6 bases from J, the gap between germline ends came to 7 bases. The CDR3 has 12 residues.

This clonotype was counted between two and nine times. The CDR3: CSAPGQADLGYTF. The CDR3 coding sequence is TGCAGTGCCCCCGGACAGGCCGACTTGGGCTACACCTTC. The V call is TRBV20-1, the J call TRBJ1-2; 7 nucleotides agree with TRBD1. V lost 6 bases and J lost 8; bases outside the gene matches: 12. This CDR3 is built from 13 residues. Germline lookup yields CDR1 DFQATT and CDR2 SNEGSKA (reference sequence).

The genes are TRBV19 and TRBJ2-2; 7 nucleotides agree with TRBD1. The CDR3 runs 15 residues. Germline lookup yields CDR1 LNHDA and CDR2 SQIVND (reference sequence). V lost 6 bases and J lost 3; bases outside the gene matches: 7. The CDR3 sequence: CASRRDRVYTGELFF. The CDR3 nucleotides read TGTGCCAGTAGACGAGACAGGGTCTACACCGGGGAGCTGTTTTTT. The complete variable domain, with remaining parts taken from reference TRBV19 and TRBJ2-2, reads DGGITQSPKYLFRKEGQNVTLSCEQNLNHDAMYWYRQDPGQGLRLIYYSQIVNDFQKGDIAEGYSVSREKKESFPLTVTSAQKNPTAFYLCASRRDRVYTGELFFGEGSRLTVL.

The chain joins TRBV4-2 to TRBJ2-2; 7 nucleotides match TRBD2. Trimming cost V 5 bases and J 5 bases; bases outside gene matches: 8. This CDR3 comprises 15 residues. Looked up from germline, CDR1 is LGHNA and CDR2 is YNFKEQ. The CDR3 nucleotides read TGTGCCAGCAGCACCGGGGGGTTGGGAACCGGGGAGCTGTTTTTT. Its translation is CASSTGGLGTGELFF.

There are a few counts of this clonotype. CDR3 in amino acids: CAIRTGTGSYEQYF. The CDR3 region has the DNA TGTGCCATCCGTACCGGGACAGGGTCATACGAGCAGTACTTC. The V call is TRBV10-3, the J call TRBJ2-7; 9 nucleotides line up with TRBD1. V was pared by 8 bases and J by 4 bases, with 9 bases of the junction left unmatched. This CDR3 comprises 14 residues. Looked up from germline, CDR1 is ENHRY and CDR2 is SYGVKD.

The chain uses TRBV20-1 and TRBJ2-1; a possible D gene is TRBD2 (6 bases). In germline, CDR1 is DFQATT, CDR2 SNEGSKA (reference sequence). Trimming stripped 5 bases from V and 4 bases from J, with 33 bases between. The CDR3 is made up of 20 amino acids. In nucleotides, the CDR3 is TGCAGTGCTCCTATATCCGTAATAAGAGGGAGGACCTCCGGATACAATGAGCAGTTCTTC. As protein: CSAPISVIRGRTSGYNEQFF.

This clonotype was seen more than once but under ten times. The chain has TRBV12-3 or TRBV12-4 and TRBJ1-1, with TRBD1 matching 8 bases. Unmatched junction bases numbered 14, after V lost 7 bases and J lost 4 bases. This CDR3 comprises 16 residues. The DNA of the CDR3 is TGTGCCAGCAAATTTACAGGGGGGCGCGGTAGCACTGAAGCTTTCTTT. Translation gives CASKFTGGRGSTEAFF.

The table lists this clonotype with a few counts. The rearrangement links TRBV14 to TRBJ2-5, with TRBD2 identical over 7 bases. The CDR3 runs to 15 residues. Germline CDR1 is SGHDN and CDR2 is FVKESK. With 2 bases clipped from V and 5 bases from J, the junction kept 8 bases outside the gene matches. This CDR3 reads CASSQSAGVGETQYF. CDR3 coding DNA: TGTGCCAGCAGCCAATCGGCGGGAGTCGGTGAGACCCAGTACTTC.

The sample holds one count of this clonotype. CDR3 amino acids: CASSLVLLGGNTEAFF. CDR3 nucleotides: TGTGCCAGCAGCTTAGTCCTCTTGGGGGGGAACACTGAAGCTTTCTTT. The chain is built from TRBV11-2 and TRBJ1-1, with D perhaps matching TRBD1 (5 bases). The CDR3 has 16 residues. The ends were cut back, 1 base at V and 1 base at J, with 13 bases in the middle. Germline loops: CDR1 SGHAT, CDR2 FQNNGV.

In its sample, this clonotype was seen many times. The chain combines TRBV6-2 or TRBV6-3 with TRBJ1-5, with 9 bases aligning to TRBD1. J lost 4 bases, V lost 9 bases, and 4 bases had no gene match. The CDR3 has 13 amino acids. Looked up from germline, CDR1 is MNHEY and CDR2 is SVGEGT. The CDR3 region is CARWTGANQPQHF. For the CDR3, the DNA is TGTGCCAGGTGGACAGGGGCAAATCAGCCCCAGCATTTT.